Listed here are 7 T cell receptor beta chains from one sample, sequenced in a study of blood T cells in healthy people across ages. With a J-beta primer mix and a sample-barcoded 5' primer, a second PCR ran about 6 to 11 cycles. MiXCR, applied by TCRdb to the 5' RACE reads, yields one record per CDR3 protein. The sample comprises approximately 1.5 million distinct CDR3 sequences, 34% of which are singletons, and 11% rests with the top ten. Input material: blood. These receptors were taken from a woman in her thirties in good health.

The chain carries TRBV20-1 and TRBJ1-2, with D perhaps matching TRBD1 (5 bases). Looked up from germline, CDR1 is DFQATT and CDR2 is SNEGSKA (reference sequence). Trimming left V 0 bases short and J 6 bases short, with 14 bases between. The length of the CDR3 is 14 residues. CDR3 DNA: TGCAGTGCTAGAGATCGGGCTGGGGGTGATGGCTACACCTTC. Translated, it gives CSARDRAGGDGYTF.

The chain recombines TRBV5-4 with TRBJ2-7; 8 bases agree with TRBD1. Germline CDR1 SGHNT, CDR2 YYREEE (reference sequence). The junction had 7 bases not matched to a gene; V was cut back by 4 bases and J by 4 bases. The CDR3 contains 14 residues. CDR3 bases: TGTGCCAGCAGCAAGGGACAGGCTGGTTACGAGCAGTACTTC. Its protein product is CASSKGQAGYEQYF.

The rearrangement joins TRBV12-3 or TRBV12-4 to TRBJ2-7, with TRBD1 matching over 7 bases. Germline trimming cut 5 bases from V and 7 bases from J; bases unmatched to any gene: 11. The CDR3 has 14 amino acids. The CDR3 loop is CASSLGGSSGEQYF. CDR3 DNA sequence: TGTGCCAGCAGTCTAGGGGGCAGTTCGGGTGAGCAGTACTTC.

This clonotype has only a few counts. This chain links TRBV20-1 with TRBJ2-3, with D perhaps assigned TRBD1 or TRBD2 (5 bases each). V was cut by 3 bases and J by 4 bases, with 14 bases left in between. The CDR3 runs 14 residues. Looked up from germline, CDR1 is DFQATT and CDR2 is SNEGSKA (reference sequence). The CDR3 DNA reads TGCAGTGCTAGGGGCGGAGTGGGGGCAGATACGCAGTATTTT. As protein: CSARGGVGADTQYF.

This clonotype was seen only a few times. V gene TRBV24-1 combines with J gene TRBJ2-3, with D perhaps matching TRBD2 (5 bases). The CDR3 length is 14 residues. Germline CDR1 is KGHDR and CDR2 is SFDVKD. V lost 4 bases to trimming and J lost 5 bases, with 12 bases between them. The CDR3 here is CATSDPTRLDTQYF. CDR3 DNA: TGTGCCACCAGTGACCCAACTAGATTAGATACGCAGTATTTT.

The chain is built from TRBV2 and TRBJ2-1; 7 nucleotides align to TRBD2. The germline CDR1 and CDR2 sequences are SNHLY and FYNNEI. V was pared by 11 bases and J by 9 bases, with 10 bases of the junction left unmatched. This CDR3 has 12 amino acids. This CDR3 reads CALVAGVSEQFF. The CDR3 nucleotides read TGTGCCTTAGTAGCGGGCGTTAGTGAGCAGTTCTTC.

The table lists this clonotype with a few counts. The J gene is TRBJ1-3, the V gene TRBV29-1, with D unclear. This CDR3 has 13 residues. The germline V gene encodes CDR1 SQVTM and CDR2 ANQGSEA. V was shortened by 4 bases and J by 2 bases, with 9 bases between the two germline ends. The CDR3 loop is CSVGGGPGNTIYF. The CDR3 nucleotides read TGCAGCGTTGGAGGAGGGCCTGGAAACACCATATATTTT.